A selection of T cell receptor beta chains follows, all from one sample in a study of control samples from healthy donors and cancer patients. Only in-frame clones appear in the TCRdb table, and some are missing; sequencing was by immunoSEQ multiplex PCR. The sample has about 150,000 clones, 94% seen once. The sequencing sample was made of blood. The receptors come from a man aged 35-49 years in good health. CDR3s include the opening cysteine and the closing phenylalanine or tryptophan. Each record gives: D gene, clone size, J gene, V gene, CDR3 DNA, CDR3 protein. A D gene is named only where the DNA matches it firmly. Clone size, where shown, is once, few, many, or a class for clones that have expanded.

>NA|NA|TRBJ1-5|TRBV18
TGTGCCAGCTCTCCACGAGGGGGGAATCAGCCCCAGCATTTT
CASSPRGGNQPQHF
>NA|NA|TRBJ1-3|TRBV2
TGTGCCAGCAGTCTTGCGGGGGCTCGCTCTGGAAACACCATATATTTT
CASSLAGARSGNTIYF
>NA|once|TRBJ1-1|TRBV14
TGTGCCAGCAGCACTCGACAGGCCCTGAACACTGAAGCTTTCTTT
CASSTRQALNTEAFF
>NA|few|TRBJ1-2|TRBV12-3/TRBV12-4
TGTGCCAGCAGTTTTAGGGAAATCTATGGCTACACCTTC
CASSFREIYGYTF
>TRBD1|NA|TRBJ2-5|TRBV7-2
TGTGCCAGCAGTCTGGGGGACAGGGATCAAGAGACCCAGTACTTC
CASSLGDRDQETQYF
>NA|once|TRBJ1-2|TRBV19
TGTGCCAGTAGTATAGAGGGAGGGACTGCCACACCTCCTGGGGGCTACACCTTC
CASSIEGGTATPPGGYTF
>NA|NA|TRBJ1-2|TRBV28
TGTGCCAGCAGCCGGGCGGGGCGAGGAGACTATGGCTACACCTTC
CASSRAGRGDYGYTF
>NA|NA|TRBJ2-1|TRBV3-1/TRBV3-2
TGTGCCAGCAGCTTCCTCGGGGGAAATGAGCAGTTCTTC
CASSFLGGNEQFF
>NA|NA|TRBJ1-2|TRBV6-1
TGTGCCAGCAGTGAAAGGGGGGGTAGTGGCTACACCTTC
CASSERGGSGYTF
>NA|NA|TRBJ2-3|TRBV5-1
TGCGCCAGCAGCCCGGGGACTAGCACAGATACGCAGTATTTT
CASSPGTSTDTQYF
>TRBD1|NA|TRBJ1-2|TRBV6-4
TGTGCCAGCAGTGACTCCACAGGGGGCTATGGCTACACCTTC
CASSDSTGGYGYTF
>TRBD1|few|TRBJ1-6|TRBV2
TGTGCCAGCGCCCGACGGGACAGGAATTCACCCCTCCACTTT
CASARRDRNSPLHF
>NA|NA|TRBJ2-2|TRBV2
TGTGCCAGCAGTGACGGGCCGAACACCGGGGAGCTGTTTTTT
CASSDGPNTGELFF
>NA|NA|TRBJ1-6|TRBV5-4
TGTGCCAGCAGCTTGCAGGGTTATAATTCACCCCTCCACTTT
CASSLQGYNSPLHF
>NA|NA|TRBJ1-2|TRBV18
TGTGCCAGCTCACCTACGGTTGGTGGCTACACCTTC
CASSPTVGGYTF
>NA|NA|TRBJ2-1|TRBV11-2
TGTGCCAGCAGCCTGTCCGGACAGACTGAGCAGTTCTTC
CASSLSGQTEQFF
>TRBD1|few|TRBJ1-2|TRBV29-1
TGCAGCGCCAGACAGGGGAGTGCAGGCTACACCTTC
CSARQGSAGYTF
>TRBD1|NA|TRBJ1-6|TRBV19
TGTGCCAGTAGCAGGGGGCGCGGTACACCCCTCCACTTT
CASSRGRGTPLHF
>NA|NA|TRBJ1-5|TRBV18
TGTGCCAGCTCATCAGGGGGCAATCAGCCCCAGCATTTT
CASSSGGNQPQHF
>NA|NA|TRBJ2-1|TRBV5-1
TGCGCCAGCAGCTTGGCGGGGGTACTTTACAATGAGCAGTTCTTC
CASSLAGVLYNEQFF
>TRBD1|NA|TRBJ1-5|TRBV27
TGTGCCAGCAGTTCGGGACAGGGTGTGTTCGGGCAGCCCCAGCATTTT
CASSSGQGVFGQPQHF
>NA|once|TRBJ2-1|TRBV20-1
TGCAGTGCTAGAGATGGTACTTCCCAGTTCTTC
CSARDGTSQFF
>NA|NA|TRBJ1-2|TRBV5-1
TGCGCCAGCAGCTTGGATGGTGACTATGGCTACACCTTC
CASSLDGDYGYTF
>NA|NA|TRBJ2-7|TRBV2
TGTGCCAGCAGCGACAGACTTTTAGGAGAGCAGTACTTC
CASSDRLLGEQYF
>TRBD2|NA|TRBJ2-1|TRBV28
TGTGCCACCAGACTAGCCGCCGGCAATGAGCAGTTCTTC
CATRLAAGNEQFF
>NA|once|TRBJ2-3|TRBV6-1
TGTGCCAGCAGTGAGGAGCGGGGCACAGATACGCAGTATTTT
CASSEERGTDTQYF
>NA|NA|TRBJ1-1|TRBV27
TGTGCCAGCAGCCGACCAGGGACTGAAGCTTTCTTT
CASSRPGTEAFF
>NA|NA|TRBJ2-3|TRBV5-1
TGCGCCAGCAGCCCGACAGCGATAGGCACAGATACGCAGTATTTT
CASSPTAIGTDTQYF
>NA|NA|TRBJ2-6|TRBV7-9
TGTGCCAGCAGCTTAGCCGGGGGTTCTGGGGCCAACGTCCTGACTTTC
CASSLAGGSGANVLTF
>NA|NA|TRBJ1-1|TRBV24-1
TGTGCCACCTCGGACCCAGCGATAACTGAAGCTTTCTTT
CATSDPAITEAFF
>NA|NA|TRBJ1-1|TRBV7-8
TGTGCCAGCAGCTTAGGGGGCGCGGAAGCTTTCTTT
CASSLGGAEAFF
>TRBD1|once|TRBJ1-6|TRBV6-6
TGTGCCAGCAGGGACCGGGACAGGGCTAATTCACCCCTCCACTTT
CASRDRDRANSPLHF
>NA|NA|TRBJ1-1|TRBV18
TGTGCCAGCTCACCCTTAGGACAGAACACTGAAGCTTTCTTT
CASSPLGQNTEAFF
>NA|NA|TRBJ1-4|TRBV6-5
TGTGCCAGCAGTTCGCCTAGACAGGTAGTGGGTGAAAAACTGTTTTTT
CASSSPRQVVGEKLFF
>NA|NA|TRBJ1-5|TRBV24-1
TGTGCCACCAGTGATAAGAAAGGGGTGGCTCAGCCCCAGCATTTT
CATSDKKGVAQPQHF
>TRBD1|NA|TRBJ1-2|TRBV9
TGTGCCAGCAGCGTAGGAAGGGACAGGGTTAACTATGGCTACACCTTC
CASSVGRDRVNYGYTF
>NA|NA|TRBJ2-2|TRBV4-3
TGCGCCAGCAGCCCCCAGGGGACTTCTCAGGGCGGGGAGCTGTTTTTT
CASSPQGTSQGGELFF
>TRBD1|NA|TRBJ1-6|TRBV2
TGTGCCAGCCGGCTATCGGGACAGAATAATTCACCCCTCCACTTT
CASRLSGQNNSPLHF
>NA|NA|TRBJ1-2|TRBV6-5
TGTGCCAGCAGAGGCGGCGGGGGTAGCTATGGCTACACCTTC
CASRGGGGSYGYTF
>NA|NA|TRBJ1-1|TRBV20-1
TGCAGTGCTAGGACGTACACTGAAGCTTTCTTT
CSARTYTEAFF
>NA|NA|TRBJ1-1|TRBV28
TGTGCCAGCAGTTTAGCCCCGAGGGAGACTGAAGCTTTCTTT
CASSLAPRETEAFF
>TRBD2|NA|TRBJ2-3|TRBV20-1
TGCAGTGCTAGTCGACTAACGGGGGGGCAGGGCACAGATACGCAGTATTTT
CSASRLTGGQGTDTQYF
>NA|NA|TRBJ1-5|TRBV27
TGTGCCAGCAGTTTTACGGGGGTGAGAAGCCAGCCCCAGCATTTT
CASSFTGVRSQPQHF
>NA|NA|TRBJ1-1|TRBV5-4
TGTGCCAGCAGCTTGCTCGGACTGACTGAAGCTTTCTTT
CASSLLGLTEAFF
>NA|NA|TRBJ1-2|TRBV21-1
TGTGCCAGCAGCAAACGGGGAGGGAACTATGGCTACACCTTC
CASSKRGGNYGYTF
>TRBD1|NA|TRBJ1-5|TRBV9
TGTGCCAGCAGCACGGGACAGGACGCTAATAGCAATCAGCCCCAGCATTTT
CASSTGQDANSNQPQHF
>NA|NA|TRBJ2-2|TRBV28
TGTGCCAGCAGTCCAGGGACCCCCGGGGGGCCGGTAAACACCGGGGAGCTGTTTTTT
CASSPGTPGGPVNTGELFF